These 10 T cell receptor beta chains came from one sample sequenced in a study of OX40 agonist ivuxolimab in advanced cancers. Only in-frame clones appear in the TCRdb table, and some are missing; sequencing was by immunoSEQ multiplex PCR. The sample yields some 77,000 clones, about 88% seen once. This material consisted of CD4+ or CD8+ T cells sorted from blood, taken in a trial of the OX40 agonist ivuxolimab. The source of these receptors is an adult with an advanced solid tumor such as melanoma, head and neck, liver or kidney cancer.

This clone was seen just once. The chain has TRBV9 and TRBJ2-2; 10 bases map to TRBD2. Germline values: CDR1 SGDLS, CDR2 YYNGEE. The V segment lost 3 bases and the J segment 7 bases; nucleotides outside the gene matches: 3. This CDR3 is 14 amino acids long. DNA for the CDR3: TGTGCCAGCAGCGCCTCTAGCGGGGGCGGGGAGCTGTTTTTT. Its translation: CASSASSGGGELFF.

The V call is TRBV9, the J call TRBJ2-7, with 7 positions matching TRBD2. V gave up 2 bases and J gave up 6 bases; unmatched junction bases: 11. The CDR3 is 15 amino acids. The germline V gene encodes CDR1 SGDLS and CDR2 YYNGEE. The CDR3 sequence is CASSVEPAGKGEQYF. CDR3 in DNA: TGTGCCAGCAGCGTTGAACCAGCGGGAAAGGGCGAGCAGTACTTC.

This clone was seen once. The chain carries TRBV5-1 and TRBJ1-3; 7 nucleotides agree with TRBD1. CDR1 SGHRS and CDR2 YFSETQ come from the germline V gene. The CDR3 is 13 residues long. V shed 5 bases and J 4 bases; nucleotides not matched to a gene: 3. The CDR3 loop reads CASSEGAGNTIYF. The CDR3 coding sequence is TGCGCCAGCAGTGAGGGGGCCGGAAACACCATATATTTT.

In its sample, this clone was seen a few times. The germline gene is not matched at one end of the junction; a read error may be the cause. V usage is TRBV7-7 and J usage is TRBJ2-2; maybe TRBD2 (6 bases). CDR1 is SSHAT and CDR2 is FNYEAQ in the germline V gene (reference sequence). The CDR3 has 16 amino acids. DNA for the CDR3: TGTGCTAGCAGCTTAAACGGCGGGATCCGAACCGGGGAGCTGTTTTTT. It translates to CASSLNGGIRTGELFF.

This chain links TRBV7-2 with TRBJ1-5; D call uncertain. The CDR3 totals 13 residues. Germline V lookup: CDR1 SGHTA, CDR2 FQGNSA. V lost 1 base and J 7 bases, leaving 8 bases between the germline ends. CDR3 protein: CASSLDSQQPQHF. The CDR3 DNA reads as TGTGCCAGCAGCTTAGACAGCCAACAGCCCCAGCATTTT.

The chain recombines TRBV7-9 with TRBJ2-1; 11 nucleotides align to TRBD2. The CDR3 contains 17 residues. Trimming took 3 bases from V and 5 from J; bases not matched to a gene: 9. Germline values: CDR1 SEHNR, CDR2 FQNEAQ (reference sequence). The CDR3 loop is CASSLGSGTSGHNEQFF. As DNA, the CDR3 is TGTGCCAGCAGCTTGGGCTCCGGGACTAGCGGACACAATGAGCAGTTCTTC.

This sequence joins TRBV7-9 and TRBJ1-5, with D uncertain. In germline, CDR1 is SEHNR, CDR2 FQNEAQ (reference sequence). Trimming cost V 4 bases and J 2 bases, with 15 bases left between them. The CDR3 runs to 16 residues. The CDR3 DNA follows: TGTGCCAGCAGCTCTGGGTGGGCCTTTGGCAATCAGCCCCAGCATTTT. Its translation: CASSSGWAFGNQPQHF.

This chain uses TRBV7-3 with TRBJ1-2; D remains unclear. Trimming removed 5 bases at V and 3 bases at J, with 10 bases between. The germline CDR1 and CDR2 sequences are SGHTA and FQGTGA. The CDR3 runs to 13 residues. In DNA form, the CDR3 reads TGTGCCAGCAGCAGACCCGGGGACTATGGCTACACCTTC. Residues: CASSRPGDYGYTF. Using reference TRBV7-3 and TRBJ1-2 for the parts outside the CDR3, the full variable domain is GAGVSQTPSNKVTEKGKYVELRCDPISGHTALYWYRQSLGQGPEFLIYFQGTGAADDSGLPNDRFFAVRPEGSVSTLKIQRTERGDSAVYLCASSRPGDYGYTFGSGTRLTVV.

This clone was found once. The gene calls are TRBV9 and TRBJ2-2; D possibly corresponds to TRBD1 (5 bases). This CDR3 contains 15 residues. V lost 0 bases and J lost 4, with 10 bases in between. CDR1 SGDLS and CDR2 YYNGEE come from the germline V gene. This CDR3 is CASSVAPGLTGELFF. DNA of the CDR3: TGTGCCAGCAGCGTAGCTCCAGGGCTCACCGGGGAGCTGTTTTTT.

The rearrangement joins TRBV30 to TRBJ1-5; D is unresolved. The CDR3 sequence is 13 residues long. Between the trimmed V and J ends, which lost 1 base and 0 bases, there was a span of 4 bases. The germline gives CDR1 GTSNPN, CDR2 SVGIG (reference sequence). Here the CDR3 reads CAWSGDSNQPQHF. CDR3 bases: TGTGCCTGGAGTGGCGATAGCAATCAGCCCCAGCATTTT.